This T cell receptor beta chain was profiled in a study of beta chain features in type 1 diabetes. Whole-study findings and limits: Insertions at VDJ junctions were less frequent in type 1 diabetes patients. These patients also deleted more nucleotides at the same junctions. TCRB CDR3s were moderately but significantly shorter in Type 1 diabetes patients in all four CD4+ subsets.

Germline CDR1 reads GTSNPN; CDR2 reads SVGIG (reference sequence). V lost 8 bases, J lost 7 bases, and 15 bases lay in between. This CDR3 is 12 amino acids long. Every bit of the isolated RNA underwent reverse transcription, so sequencing read expressed TCRB transcripts. Assay: immunoSEQ multiplex PCR; the TCRdb copy retains only in-frame clones and omits some. In the table there are 680,000 or so clones, about an eighth of which are singletons. This clone was detected only a few times. What it binds is unknown. The clonotype originates from a young man with type 1 diabetes. The rearrangement joins TRBV30 to TRBJ1-5, with a weak D call TRBD1 (6 bases). Sequenced material: naive CD4+ T cells from blood. The CDR3 is CATGGGAQPQHF. The CDR3, as DNA: TGTGCCACGGGCGGGGGCGCGCAGCCCCAGCATTTT.